This T cell receptor (beta chain) comes out of a study of blood T cell repertoires in COVID-19. Study context: The analysed material was cDNA or gDNA that came from T cells, B-cell-depleted T cells, or PBMCs.

The Seattle patients, enrolled during active infection, were followed longitudinally. Assay: immunoSEQ multiplex PCR; the TCRdb copy retains only in-frame clones and omits some. The sample has 240,000 or so clones; roughly 79% are singletons. The CDR3 runs 14 residues. The germline V gene encodes CDR1 MNHEY and CDR2 SVGEGT. The ends lost 5 bases at V and 6 bases at J; junction bases unmatched: 7. This receptor was obtained from a woman aged 80 or older with COVID-19, enrolled during active disease. The chain combines TRBV6-2 or TRBV6-3 with TRBJ1-2; 9 positions match TRBD1. The material sequenced was peripheral blood. The CDR3 coding sequence is TGTGCCAGCAGTGGGACAGGGAGAGGGAATGGCTACACCTTC. Its protein is CASSGTGRGNGYTF.